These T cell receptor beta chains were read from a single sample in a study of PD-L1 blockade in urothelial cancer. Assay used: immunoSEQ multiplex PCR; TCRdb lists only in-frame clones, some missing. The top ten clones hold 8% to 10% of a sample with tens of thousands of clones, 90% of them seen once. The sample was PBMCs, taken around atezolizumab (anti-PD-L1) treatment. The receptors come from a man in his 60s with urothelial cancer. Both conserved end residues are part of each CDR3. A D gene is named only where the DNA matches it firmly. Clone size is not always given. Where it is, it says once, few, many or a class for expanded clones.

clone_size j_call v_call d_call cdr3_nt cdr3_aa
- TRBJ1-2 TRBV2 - TGTGCCAGCAGTGTATATAACTATGGCTACACCTTC CASSVYNYGYTF
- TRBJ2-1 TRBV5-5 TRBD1 TGTGCCAGCAGCCCTGGACAGGTAGGAGGTGTGCAGTTCTTC CASSPGQVGGVQFF
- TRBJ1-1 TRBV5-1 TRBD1 TGCGCCAGCAGCCCCACGGGACAGACGAACACTGAAGCTTTCTTT CASSPTGQTNTEAFF
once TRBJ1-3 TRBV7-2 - TGTGCCAGCAGCTCCTTTGGACATAGCTCTGGAAACACCATATATTTT CASSSFGHSSGNTIYF
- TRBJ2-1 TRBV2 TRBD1 TGTGCCAGCGGTCCACAGGGGACCCCGAATGAGCAGTTCTTC CASGPQGTPNEQFF
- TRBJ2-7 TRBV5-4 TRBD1 TGTGCCAGCACCCCTACCTCCGGGACAGGGACGGGAGAGCAGTACTTC CASTPTSGTGTGEQYF
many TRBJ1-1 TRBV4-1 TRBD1 TGCGCCAGCAGCCAACCCCTGACAGGGACCCACACTGAAGCTTTCTTT CASSQPLTGTHTEAFF
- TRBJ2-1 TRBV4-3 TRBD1 TGCGCCAGCAGCCTCAAGAGCGGGACAGGGTGGCATGAGCAGTTCTTC CASSLKSGTGWHEQFF
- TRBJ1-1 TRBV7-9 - TGTGCCAGCAGCTTAGTGCCAACTAACACTGAAGCTTTCTTT CASSLVPTNTEAFF
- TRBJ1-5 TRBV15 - TGTGCCACCAGCAGAGAGCGAGTTGTCAATCAGCCCCAGCATTTT CATSRERVVNQPQHF
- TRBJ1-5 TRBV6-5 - TGTGCCAGCAGTTACTCGCCAGCAGGGTCAAGGGGGCCCCAGCATTTT CASSYSPAGSRGPQHF
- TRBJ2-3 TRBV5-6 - TGTGCCAGCAGCTTGATGGCGGGTAAAAGCGGAGATACGCAGTATTTT CASSLMAGKSGDTQYF
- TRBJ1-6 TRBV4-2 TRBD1 TGTGCCAGCAGCCAGAACCCGGGACAGCAGAATTCACCCCTCCACTTT CASSQNPGQQNSPLHF
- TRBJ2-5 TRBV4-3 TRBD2 TGCGCCAGCAGCCAAGGACCCCCTCGTGGGAAGTCGGGGGGTTACCAAGAGACCCAGTACTTC CASSQGPPRGKSGGYQETQYF
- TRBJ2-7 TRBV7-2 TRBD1 TGTGCCAGCAGCTTGGACAGGGGGCGTTTCTACGAGCAGTACTTC CASSLDRGRFYEQYF
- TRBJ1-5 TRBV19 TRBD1 TGTGCCAGTAGTACGACAGGGGGCTCGTGGAGCAATCAGCCCCAGCATTTT CASSTTGGSWSNQPQHF
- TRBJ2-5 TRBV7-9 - TGTGCCAGCAATCGGCGGGGACCACAAGAGACCCAGTACTTC CASNRRGPQETQYF
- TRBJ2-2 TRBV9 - TGTGCCAGCAGCGGACGGGACTCCGGGGAGCTGTTTTTT CASSGRDSGELFF
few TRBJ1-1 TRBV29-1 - TGCAGCGTTACAGAGAACACTGAAGCTTTCTTT CSVTENTEAFF
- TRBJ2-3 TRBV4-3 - TGCGCCAGCAGCCAAGATCAGCGACCGGCAGACACGCAGTATTTT CASSQDQRPADTQYF
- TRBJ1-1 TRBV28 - TGTGCCAGCAGTTTAGAGGGTGTGAACACTGAAGCTTTCTTT CASSLEGVNTEAFF
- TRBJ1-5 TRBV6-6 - TGTGCCAGCAGTTACACACAGGAGCCCCGCGGTCAGCCCCAGCATTTT CASSYTQEPRGQPQHF
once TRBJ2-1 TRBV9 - TGTGCCAGCAGCGTACTATCTTCCGGGGGCGGGAGAGGAAATGAGCAGTTCTTC CASSVLSSGGGRGNEQFF
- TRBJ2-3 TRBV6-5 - TGTGCCAGCAGTTACCGAGGGCCGGGGACAGATACGCAGTATTTT CASSYRGPGTDTQYF
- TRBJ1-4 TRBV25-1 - TGTGCCAGCAGTGAGGGGGGTTCTAATGAAAAACTGTTTTTT CASSEGGSNEKLFF
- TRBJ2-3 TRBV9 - TGTGCCAGCAGCGTACTTGGCAGGCCTAGCACAGATACGCAGTATTTT CASSVLGRPSTDTQYF
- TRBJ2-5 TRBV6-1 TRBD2 TGTGCCAGCAGTGGGGGAGGGGCCCAAGAGACCCAGTACTTC CASSGGGAQETQYF
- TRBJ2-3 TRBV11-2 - TGTGCCAGCAGCGTCCAGGCAGCTAGCACAGATACGCAGTATTTT CASSVQAASTDTQYF
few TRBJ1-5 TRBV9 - TGTGCCAGCGGTCAGGGTGGCAATCAGCCCCAGCATTTT CASGQGGNQPQHF
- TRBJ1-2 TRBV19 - TGTGCCAGCCAAGGTTGGGACATTGCTAACTATGGCTACACCTTC CASQGWDIANYGYTF
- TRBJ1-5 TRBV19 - TGTGCCAGTAACAGGGAGAATCAGCCCCAGCATTTT CASNRENQPQHF
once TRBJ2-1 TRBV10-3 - TGTGCCATCAGTGAGGGACATGGCTCCTACAATGAGCAGTTCTTC CAISEGHGSYNEQFF
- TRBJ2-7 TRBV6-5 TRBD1 TGTGCCAGCAGAACAGGAGGACAGGGGTCTTTGGAGCAGTACTTC CASRTGGQGSLEQYF
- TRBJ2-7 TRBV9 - TGTGCCAGCAGCGTAGCGGCAGAGGACTCCTACGAGCAGTACTTC CASSVAAEDSYEQYF
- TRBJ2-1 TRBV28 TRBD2 TGTGCCAGCAGAGCCGGGATAATAGCGGGGGGTAGGAATGAGCAGTTCTTC CASRAGIIAGGRNEQFF
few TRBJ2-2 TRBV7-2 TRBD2 TGTGCCAGCAGCCCGGGAGGACTAGCGAACACCGGGGAGCTGTTTTTT CASSPGGLANTGELFF
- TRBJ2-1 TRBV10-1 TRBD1 TGCGCCATCCCGTCCGACAGGGAAAATGAGCAGTTCTTC CAIPSDRENEQFF
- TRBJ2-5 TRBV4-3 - TGCGCCAGCAGCCAAGAAAGGCGGGATTGGACCCAGTACTTC CASSQERRDWTQYF
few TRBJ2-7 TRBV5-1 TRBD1 TGCGCCAGCAGTCCCCGACCGGGACAGGTCTACGAGCAGTACTTC CASSPRPGQVYEQYF
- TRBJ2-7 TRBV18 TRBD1 TGTGCCAGCTCACCACCAGGGGGCGCTAACCACGAGCAGTACTTC CASSPPGGANHEQYF
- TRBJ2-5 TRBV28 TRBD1 TGTGCCAGCAGGCAGGACAGGGGGCTTGCAGAGACCCAGTACTTC CASRQDRGLAETQYF
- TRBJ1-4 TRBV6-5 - TGTGCCAGATCGCAGGTGGTAATATCGTTT CARSQVVISF
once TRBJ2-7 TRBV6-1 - TGTGCCAGCAGCAGACAGTCCTACGAGCAGTACTTC CASSRQSYEQYF
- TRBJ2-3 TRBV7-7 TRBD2 TGTGCCAGCAGCCGACTAGCGGGGGCCCAAGATACGCAGTATTTT CASSRLAGAQDTQYF
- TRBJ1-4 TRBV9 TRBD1 TGTGCCAGCAGCGTAGGGGGACAGAGAGCAGAAAAACTGTTTTTT CASSVGGQRAEKLFF
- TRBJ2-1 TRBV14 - TGTGCCAGCAGCCAAGTCTTCCTAGCGCCTGCTTTGAATGAGCAGTTCTTC CASSQVFLAPALNEQFF
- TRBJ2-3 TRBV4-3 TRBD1 TGCGCCAGCAGCAGGGACAGGGCTCCCACAGATACGCAGTATTTT CASSRDRAPTDTQYF
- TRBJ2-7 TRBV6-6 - TGTGCCAGCAGTTACTCTCAGGGGACCTACGAGCAGTACTTC CASSYSQGTYEQYF
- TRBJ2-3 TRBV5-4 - TGTGCCAGCAGCCTGGTTGATAACATTGAAGATACGCAGTATTTT CASSLVDNIEDTQYF
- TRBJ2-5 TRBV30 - TGTGCCTGGAGGCCAGGGGCAGCTAGAAAACAAGAGACCCAGTACTTC CAWRPGAARKQETQYF
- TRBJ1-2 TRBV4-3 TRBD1 TGCGCCAGCAGCCAAGACCTGGGACAGTTATATGGCTACACCTTC CASSQDLGQLYGYTF
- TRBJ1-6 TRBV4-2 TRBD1 TGTGCCAGCACCCCCCGGGACAGGGAAACTTCACCCCTCCACTTT CASTPRDRETSPLHF
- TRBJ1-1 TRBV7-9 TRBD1 TGTGCCAGCAGCCCTCAAGGACAGGGGAACACTGAAGCTTTCTTT CASSPQGQGNTEAFF
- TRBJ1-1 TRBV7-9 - TGTGCCAGCAGCTTTGTTGGGGCAACTGAAGCTTTCTTT CASSFVGATEAFF
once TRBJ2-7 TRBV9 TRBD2 TGTGCCAGCAGCGTCGGGACTAGCCTAGCCGCCGCGGGGGAGCAGTACTTC CASSVGTSLAAAGEQYF
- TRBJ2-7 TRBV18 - TGTGCCAGCTCACTCGGTCCCGGGGAGCAGTACTTC CASSLGPGEQYF
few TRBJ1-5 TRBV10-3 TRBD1 TGTGCCATCAGTGATTCGGACAGGGACCAGCCCCAGCATTTT CAISDSDRDQPQHF
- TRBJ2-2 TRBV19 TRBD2 TGTGCCAGTAGCCGGACTAGCGGGAGGTTGAACACCGGGGAGCTGTTTTTT CASSRTSGRLNTGELFF
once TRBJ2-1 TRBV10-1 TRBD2 TGCGCCAGCAGTAATTCCCGTAGCGGGGGCTACAATGAGCAGTTCTTC CASSNSRSGGYNEQFF
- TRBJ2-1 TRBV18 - TGTGCCAGCTCACCAATGGCGGAGTACAATGAGCAGTTCTTC CASSPMAEYNEQFF